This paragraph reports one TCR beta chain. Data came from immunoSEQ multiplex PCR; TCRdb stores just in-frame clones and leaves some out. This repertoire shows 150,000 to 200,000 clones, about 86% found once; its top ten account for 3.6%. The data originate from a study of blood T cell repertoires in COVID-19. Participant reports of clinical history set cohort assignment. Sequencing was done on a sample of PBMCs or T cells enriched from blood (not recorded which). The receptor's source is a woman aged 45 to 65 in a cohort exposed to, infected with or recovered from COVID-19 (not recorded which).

The CDR3 DNA reads as TGTGCCTGGAGCCCCTTCCCCCACCGACAGGGGGCTGGCTATGGCTACACCTTC. This encodes CAWSPFPHRQGAGYGYTF. J is TRBJ1-2 and V is TRBV30, with 10 bases fitting TRBD1. There are 18 residues in the CDR3. Germline trimming cut 3 bases from V and 4 bases from J; bases unmatched to any gene: 17. CDR1 is GTSNPN, CDR2 SVGIG, per germline (reference sequence).